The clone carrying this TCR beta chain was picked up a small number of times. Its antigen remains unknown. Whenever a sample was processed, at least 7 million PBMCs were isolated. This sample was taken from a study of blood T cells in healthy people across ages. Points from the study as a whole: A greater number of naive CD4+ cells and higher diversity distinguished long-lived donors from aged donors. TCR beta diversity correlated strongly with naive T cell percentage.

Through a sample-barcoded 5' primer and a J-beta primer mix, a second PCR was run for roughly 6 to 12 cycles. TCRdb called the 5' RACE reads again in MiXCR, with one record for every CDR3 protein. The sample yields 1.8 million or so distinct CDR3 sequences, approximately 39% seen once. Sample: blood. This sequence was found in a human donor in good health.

As DNA, the CDR3 is TGTGCCAGCAGCTTAGTACATGCTGCGGCCAAAAACATTCAGTACTTC. This encodes CASSLVHAAAKNIQYF. This chain connects TRBV7-2 to TRBJ2-4; no clear D. The CDR3 is 16 amino acids. Germline V gene lookup returns CDR1 SGHTA and CDR2 FQGNSA. Trimming took 1 base from V and 1 from J, leaving 11 bases between them.